The rows below give T cell receptor beta chains drawn from one sample of a study of PD-L1 blockade in urothelial cancer. The method was immunoSEQ multiplex PCR; TCRdb's version includes in-frame clones alone and lacks a portion of them. The sample has roughly 95,000 clones; roughly 91% are singletons. The source was PBMCs, collected around atezolizumab (anti-PD-L1) treatment. The source is a man in his sixties with urothelial cancer. The CDR3 runs from the conserved cysteine through the conserved F or W. The D gene is left open where the match is weak.

v_gene	d_gene	j_gene	CDR3nt	CDR3aa
TRBV4-2	TRBD1	TRBJ2-2	TGTGCCAGCAGGGTTTCGGCAGGGGGCAACACCGGGGAGCTGTTTTTT	CASRVSAGGNTGELFF
TRBV15	.	TRBJ1-4	TGTGCCACCTCCAGAGGTGGAGGGTCTGAAAAACTGTTTTTT	CATSRGGGSEKLFF
TRBV4-3	TRBD1	TRBJ1-1	TGCGCCAGCAGCCGTACAGGGACAGCTTACTACACTGAAGCTTTCTTT	CASSRTGTAYYTEAFF
TRBV6-5	.	TRBJ2-2	TGTGCCAGCAGTTACTCCGGGACAACAAACACCGGGGAGCTGTTTTTT	CASSYSGTTNTGELFF
TRBV16	TRBD1	TRBJ1-5	TGTGCCAGCAGCCTTGGACAGGTACGGCAGCCCCAGCATTTT	CASSLGQVRQPQHF
TRBV2	.	TRBJ1-1	TGTGCCACGGGACACCCGAACGCTGAAGCTTTCTTT	CATGHPNAEAFF
TRBV2	.	TRBJ1-1	TGTGCCAGCAGTACCAGGGAGGACACTGAAGCTTTCTTT	CASSTREDTEAFF
TRBV29-1	TRBD2	TRBJ2-1	TGCAGCGTTGCAGGGACTAGCGGGGGGAGTGAGCAGTTCTTC	CSVAGTSGGSEQFF
TRBV4-2	TRBD1	TRBJ2-5	TGTGCCAGCAGCCCAGCTCGGACAGGGGAAGAGACCCAGTACTTC	CASSPARTGEETQYF
TRBV9	TRBD1	TRBJ2-5	TGTGCCAGCAGCGGGTTTGGGACAGGGGGCTCAGAGACCCAGTACTTC	CASSGFGTGGSETQYF